These 26 T cell receptor beta chains came from one sample sequenced in a study of response to subunit inactivated influenza vaccine. A single record per CDR3 protein comes from TCRdb applying MiXCR to the RT-PCR reads. The sample includes some 800,000 distinct CDR3 sequences, approximately 22% seen only once; the top ten take 10%. The sample in question was PBMCs from blood, obtained roughly 5 days after vaccination. The receptors derive from a man aged 45-65 years who received an inactivated influenza vaccine.

The chain uses TRBV18 and TRBJ1-4, with 7 bases identical to TRBD1. Germline values: CDR1 KGHSH, CDR2 LQKENI. Trimming took 5 bases from V and 7 from J; bases not matched to a gene: 10. The CDR3 extends over 15 amino acids. In DNA, the CDR3 is TGTGCCAGCTCATCAAACAGGGGAGGGCGTGAAAAACTGTTTTTT. It specifies CASSSNRGGREKLFF.

This clonotype came up many times. The chain carries TRBV5-1 and TRBJ2-1; 11 bases are a match to TRBD2. Germline V gene sequence: CDR1 SGHRS, CDR2 YFSETQ. CDR3 length equals 15 residues. The trim removed 4 bases at V and 7 bases at J, leaving 7 bases unmatched. The DNA of the CDR3 is TGCGCCAGCAGCCTTACCGGGACTAGCGGTAATGAGCAGTTCTTC. Amino acid sequence: CASSLTGTSGNEQFF.

V and J are TRBV4-1 and TRBJ2-5, with D possibly being TRBD2 (6 bases). V lost 1 base to trimming and J lost 4 bases, with 13 bases between them. CDR1 and CDR2 from the germline V gene are MGHRA and YSYEKL. The length of the CDR3 is 15 residues. In DNA form, the CDR3 reads TGCGCCAGCAGCCAAGTGCGACTCGGGAGAGAGACCCAGTACTTC. Protein sequence: CASSQVRLGRETQYF.

This clonotype showed up just a few times. The V gene is TRBV7-2, the J gene TRBJ2-1, with D possibly called TRBD1 or TRBD2 (6 bases each). Germline V gene data show CDR1 as SGHTA and CDR2 as FQGNSA. There are 16 residues in the CDR3. The V end lost 5 bases, the J end lost 2 bases, and 16 bases lay between the germline ends. CDR3 DNA sequence: TGTGCCAGCAGCCGCGTCGGGGGCGGGACCTACAATGAGCAGTTCTTC. Translated: CASSRVGGGTYNEQFF.

The CDR3: CSARGQEKYLGYNEQFF. The CDR3 nucleotides are TGCAGTGCTAGGGGACAGGAAAAGTACCTAGGATACAATGAGCAGTTCTTC. The rearrangement links TRBV20-1 to TRBJ2-1, with TRBD1 matching over 8 bases. The V segment lost 3 bases and the J segment 4 bases; nucleotides outside the gene matches: 14. CDR1 is DFQATT and CDR2 is SNEGSKA in the germline V gene (reference sequence). The CDR3 spans 17 residues.

This clonotype appeared a few times. This chain links TRBV5-6 with TRBJ2-7; D might be TRBD1 or TRBD2, each matching 5 bases. Germline lookup yields CDR1 SGHDT and CDR2 YYEEEE. CDR3 length equals 13 residues. Between the trimmed V and J ends, which lost 4 bases and 6 bases, there was a span of 14 bases. The DNA of the CDR3 is TGTGCCAGCAGCCTCGGGACCCCTCTCGAGCAGTACTTC. Its translation: CASSLGTPLEQYF.

This clonotype has a handful of counts. The chain couples TRBV7-7 to TRBJ2-5, with D perhaps TRBD2 (5 bases). The ends were cut back, 5 bases at V and 2 bases at J, with 15 bases in the middle. CDR1 and CDR2 from the germline V gene are SSHAT and FNYEAQ (reference sequence). This CDR3 has 15 amino acids. The CDR3 protein is CASSPDGSGQETQYF. In DNA form, the CDR3 reads TGTGCCAGCAGCCCGGATGGGAGTGGGCAAGAGACCCAGTACTTC.

This clonotype was seen a handful of times. The chain carries TRBV28 and TRBJ2-1; D call uncertain. The CDR3 has 13 residues. The V gene's germline CDR1 is MDHEN and CDR2 SYDVKM. V lost 5 bases, J lost 6 bases, and 11 bases lay in between. The CDR3 DNA reads TGTGCCAGCAGTATTACGTGGGCCAATGAGCAGTTCTTC. Protein sequence: CASSITWANEQFF.

The table lists this clonotype with a few counts. CDR3 amino acids: CASSPTGGPYNEQFF. The CDR3 coding sequence is TGTGCCAGCAGCCCCACCGGGGGGCCATACAATGAGCAGTTCTTC. The chain joins TRBV7-2 to TRBJ2-1; possibly TRBD2 for D (7 bases). The germline V gene has CDR1 SGHTA and CDR2 FQGNSA. V lost 5 bases and J 4 bases, leaving 15 bases between the germline ends. The CDR3 sequence is 15 residues long. Looking up the rest from reference TRBV7-2 and TRBJ2-1 gives the full variable domain: GAGVSQSPSNKVTEKGKDVELRCDPISGHTALYWYRQSLGQGLEFLIYFQGNSAPDKSGLPSDRFSAERTGGSVSTLTIQRTQQEDSAVYLCASSPTGGPYNEQFFGPGTRLTVL.

Only a few counts were recorded for this clonotype. The chain combines TRBV20-1 with TRBJ2-7; D could derive from TRBD1 or TRBD2 (5 bases each). This CDR3 is 14 amino acids long. Trimming left V 0 bases short and J 3 bases short, with 12 bases between. Germline V CDR1 and CDR2: DFQATT, SNEGSKA (reference sequence). The CDR3 coding sequence is TGCAGTGCTAGAGATCGAAGGGACGACTACGAGCAGTACTTC. It codes for CSARDRRDDYEQYF.

The J gene is TRBJ2-3, the V gene TRBV10-3; tentative D call: TRBD1 (6 bases). CDR1 ENHRY and CDR2 SYGVKD come from the germline V gene. Trimming removed 7 bases from V and 7 bases from J, with 24 bases in between. The CDR3 consists of 16 residues. The chain's CDR3 is CAIKPDLTGETYTQYF. As DNA, the CDR3 is TGTGCCATCAAGCCCGATCTGACAGGAGAGACATATACGCAGTATTTT.

This clonotype was detected only once. The rearrangement uses TRBV6-2 or TRBV6-3 and TRBJ2-2; no reliable D call. Germline V gene lookup returns CDR1 MNHEY and CDR2 SVGEGT. Deletions cut 4 bases from V and 4 bases from J, with 13 bases between. The CDR3 runs to 15 residues. The CDR3 reads CASSLTPMGTGELFF. CDR3 sequence (DNA): TGTGCCAGCAGTTTGACTCCCATGGGCACCGGGGAGCTGTTTTTT.

This clonotype was seen repeatedly, ten times or more. The genes are TRBV7-2 and TRBJ2-2; D is possibly TRBD1 or TRBD2 (5 bases each). V lost 5 bases, J lost 2 bases, and 12 bases lay in between. The CDR3 extends over 15 amino acids. Per the germline V gene, CDR1 is SGHTA and CDR2 is FQGNSA. CDR3 protein: CASSTDGTNTGELFF. As DNA, the CDR3 is TGTGCCAGCAGCACCGACGGGACCAACACCGGGGAGCTGTTTTTT.

This clonotype was observed a few times. The rearrangement uses TRBV5-1 and TRBJ2-1, with D possibly being TRBD2 (6 bases). The CDR3 loop spans 15 amino acids. Trimming stripped 0 bases from V and 10 bases from J, with 17 bases between. CDR1 SGHRS and CDR2 YFSETQ come from the germline V gene. The CDR3 bases are TGCGCCAGCAGCTTGGACGCGGGACGCGCTGGAGAGCAGTTCTTC. Protein product: CASSLDAGRAGEQFF.

Here the CDR3 reads CASSHRRQETQYF. In DNA, the CDR3 is TGTGCCAGCAGCCACCGGCGACAAGAGACCCAGTACTTC. J is TRBJ2-5 and V is TRBV7-6; D is ambiguous. Per germline, CDR1 SGHVS and CDR2 FNYEAQ. The CDR3 length is 13 residues. V dropped 5 bases and J dropped 2 bases, with 9 bases sitting between them.

A few counts support this clonotype. The chain uses TRBV20-1 and TRBJ2-5, with a tentative D call TRBD2 (6 bases). Germline V gene sequence: CDR1 DFQATT, CDR2 SNEGSKA (reference sequence). This CDR3 has 13 amino acids. With 0 bases removed from V and 3 bases from J, the gap between germline ends came to 8 bases. In nucleotides, the CDR3 is TGCAGTGCTAGAGAGACGGGGGAAGAGACCCAGTACTTC. This encodes CSARETGEETQYF.

This clonotype has a count of ten or more. The chain links TRBV18 to TRBJ2-5; 10 positions match TRBD1. CDR1 and CDR2 from the germline V gene are KGHSH and LQKENI. The CDR3 contains 14 residues. V lost 0 bases, J lost 5 bases, and 0 bases stayed unmatched. This CDR3 reads CASSPPGQGETQYF. CDR3 nucleotides: TGTGCCAGCTCACCACCGGGACAGGGGGAGACCCAGTACTTC.

The genes are TRBV7-2 and TRBJ2-7; no firm D call. Per germline, CDR1 SGHTA and CDR2 FQGNSA. Trimming shortened V by 5 bases and J by 3 bases, and 17 bases separated the two germline ends. This CDR3 comprises 15 residues. The CDR3 DNA reads as TGTGCCAGCAGCCCCACCCCCGTTCGGCTCTACGAGCAGTACTTC. It specifies CASSPTPVRLYEQYF.

J is TRBJ2-3 and V is TRBV3-1; 11 nucleotides line up with TRBD2. Per germline, CDR1 LGHDT and CDR2 YNNKEL (reference sequence). The CDR3 length is 13 residues. V dropped 1 base and J dropped 14; count of bases not matched to a gene: 5. The CDR3 here is CASSQVTSGKTYF. The CDR3 coding sequence is TGTGCCAGCAGCCAAGTGACTAGCGGGAAAACGTATTTT.

This CDR3 reads CASNIFGERPEAFF. The CDR3 nucleotides read TGTGCCAGCAACATCTTCGGGGAACGCCCCGAAGCTTTCTTT. This chain connects TRBV6-1 to TRBJ1-1; no clear D. V was trimmed by 7 bases and J by 8 bases, leaving 20 bases between them. CDR1 is MNHNS and CDR2 is SASEGT in the germline V gene. The CDR3 totals 14 residues.

The chain is built from TRBV28 and TRBJ2-7, with a possible D match to TRBD1 (5 bases). Germline lookup yields CDR1 MDHEN and CDR2 SYDVKM. The CDR3 is made up of 13 amino acids. The V gene lost 3 bases and the J gene lost 2 bases, with 8 bases spanning the gap. Here the CDR3 DNA reads TGTGCCAGCAGTTTGACAGTAACCTACGAGCAGTACTTC. Translated, it gives CASSLTVTYEQYF.

This chain joins TRBV11-2 and TRBJ1-2; TRBD1 agrees at 10 bases. The CDR3 extends over 16 amino acids. CDR1 and CDR2 from the germline V gene are SGHAT and FQNNGV. The V segment lost 3 bases and the J segment 6 bases; nucleotides outside the gene matches: 10. CDR3 amino acids: CASSFLTGGTGDGYTF. For the CDR3, the DNA is TGTGCCAGCAGCTTCCTTACCGGCGGGACAGGGGATGGCTACACCTTC.

This sequence joins TRBV7-9 and TRBJ1-4, with TRBD1 matching 9 bases. Germline V gene data show CDR1 as SEHNR and CDR2 as FQNEAQ (reference sequence). V lost 3 bases and J lost 0; bases outside the gene matches: 5. The CDR3 runs 17 residues. In DNA form, the CDR3 reads TGTGCCAGCAGCTTCGGGACAGGGTCGTCAACTAATGAAAAACTGTTTTTT. Translating gives CASSFGTGSSTNEKLFF.

Remarks on this clonotype: The junction differs from germline at one of its ends, possibly a read error. V is TRBV16 and J is TRBJ2-1; tentatively, D is TRBD1 (6 bases). The CDR3 extends over 18 amino acids. Germline CDR1 is KGHSY and CDR2 is FQNENV. DNA of the CDR3: TGTGCCAGCAGCCAATTTTGGACTGGGGACAAGTCCTCCAATGAGCAGTTCTTC. Amino acids: CASSQFWTGDKSSNEQFF.

There are many counts of this clonotype. V gene TRBV12-3 or TRBV12-4 combines with J gene TRBJ2-3, with D perhaps assigned TRBD1 or TRBD2 (5 bases each). The CDR3 runs 14 residues. Between the trimmed V and J ends, which lost 6 bases and 0 bases, there was a span of 10 bases. As DNA, the CDR3 is TGTGCCAGCAGCATGGGACGTAGCACAGATACGCAGTATTTT. Protein product: CASSMGRSTDTQYF.

The rearrangement uses TRBV28 and TRBJ2-5; D could derive from TRBD1 or TRBD2 (6 bases each). The CDR3 contains 16 residues. Deletions cut 2 bases from V and 5 bases from J, with 18 bases between. CDR1 is MDHEN, CDR2 SYDVKM, per germline. The CDR3 coding sequence is TGTGCCAGCAGTTTAATCTTAAAGGGGGGCCGGGAGACCCAGTACTTC. Its translation is CASSLILKGGRETQYF.